Below, one TCR beta chain is given with its context. Antigen unknown. Some clones are missing from TCRdb's copy, which holds only in-frame ones; the method was immunoSEQ multiplex PCR. Among more than 2 million clones listed, approximately 95% were seen once. These data belong to a study of shared clonotypes between healthy human individuals. As for the study in general: Three CD4 naive, three CD4 memory, two CD8 naive and one CD8 memory plate were used per donor. Study-wide results and caveats: Clonotype sharing across a few donors was observed for 4% to 5.5% of naive CD4 clonotypes.

Material: naive CD4+ T cells sorted from blood. Subset meaning: CD45RA+ positively selected. This clonotype originated in a young man in good health.

CDR3 DNA sequence: TGTGCCAGCACTCAGGGACATCTTAACTATGGCTACACCTTC. This translates into CASTQGHLNYGYTF. The gene calls are TRBV2 and TRBJ1-2, with TRBD1 as a possible D gene (6 bases). The CDR3 has 14 amino acids. Germline CDR1 is SNHLY and CDR2 is FYNNEI. Trimming pared 7 bases from V and 1 base from J, leaving 13 bases between.